What follows describes a single T cell receptor (beta chain). Its antigen remains unknown. DNA was extracted from around 0.96-9.9 million thawed cryopreserved PBMC. The data stem from a study of long-term antiretroviral therapy in people with HIV. Study-level points and caveats: The data indicate that diversity increased after ART but remained below transplant donor controls. Spans of CDR3 length were tighter for HIV repertoires than for controls. Older ART regimens may have been in use when blood was drawn between about 2004 and 2018.

This CDR3 spans 15 amino acids. J was trimmed by 6 bases and V by 4 bases; bases with no gene match: 11. Germline CDR1 reads SEHNR; CDR2 reads FQNEAQ (reference sequence). An immunoSEQ assay, version v3.0, was performed at survey level. Libraries were prepared by immunoSEQ multiplex PCR; TCRdb keeps only in-frame clonotypes and omits some of them. The sample holds fewer than 45,000 clones, around 94% seen once. The chain has TRBV7-9 and TRBJ2-7; 8 bases are a match to TRBD1. Sequenced material: unsorted PBMCs, taken 4.1 years after starting antiretroviral therapy. The receptor was isolated from a woman aged 45-59 years with HIV. CDR3 sequence: CASSSQRTGLGEQYF. The CDR3, as DNA: TGTGCCAGCAGCTCCCAGAGGACAGGGCTTGGCGAGCAGTACTTC. The full variable domain, in which reference TRBV7-9 and TRBJ2-7 provide the parts outside the CDR3, is DTGVSQNPRHKITKRGQNVTFRCDPISEHNRLYWYRQTLGQGPEFLTYFQNEAQLEKSRLLSDRFSAERPKGSFSTLEIQRTEQGDSAMYLCASSSQRTGLGEQYFGPGTRLTVT.